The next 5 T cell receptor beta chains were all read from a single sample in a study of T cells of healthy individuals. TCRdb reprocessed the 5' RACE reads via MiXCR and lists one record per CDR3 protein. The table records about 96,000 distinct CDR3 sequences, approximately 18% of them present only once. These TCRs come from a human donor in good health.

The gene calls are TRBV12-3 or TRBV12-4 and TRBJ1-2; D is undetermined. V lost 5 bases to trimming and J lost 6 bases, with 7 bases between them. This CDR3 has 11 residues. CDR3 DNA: TGTGCCAGCAGTGAAGGGCATGGCTACACCTTC. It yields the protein CASSEGHGYTF.

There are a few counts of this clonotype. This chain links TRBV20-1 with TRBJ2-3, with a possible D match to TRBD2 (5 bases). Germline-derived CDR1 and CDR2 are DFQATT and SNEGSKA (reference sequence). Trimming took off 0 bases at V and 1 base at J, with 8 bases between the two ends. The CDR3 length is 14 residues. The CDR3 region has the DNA TGCAGTGCTAGAGATCCGCGGGGCACAGATACGCAGTATTTT. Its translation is CSARDPRGTDTQYF.

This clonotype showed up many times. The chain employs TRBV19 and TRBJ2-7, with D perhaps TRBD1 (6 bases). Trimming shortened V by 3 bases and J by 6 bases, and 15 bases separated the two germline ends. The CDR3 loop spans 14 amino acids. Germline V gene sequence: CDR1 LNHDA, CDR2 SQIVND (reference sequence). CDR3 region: CASSMTGTPTEQYF. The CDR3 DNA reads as TGTGCCAGTAGTATGACAGGAACTCCCACCGAGCAGTACTTC.

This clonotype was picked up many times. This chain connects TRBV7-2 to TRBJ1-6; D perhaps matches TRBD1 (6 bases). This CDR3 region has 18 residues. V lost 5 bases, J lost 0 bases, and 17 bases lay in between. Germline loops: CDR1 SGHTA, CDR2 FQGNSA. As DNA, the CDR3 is TGTGCCAGCAGCAAAGAACAGGGCAGGAACTCCTATAATTCACCCCTCCACTTT. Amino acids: CASSKEQGRNSYNSPLHF.

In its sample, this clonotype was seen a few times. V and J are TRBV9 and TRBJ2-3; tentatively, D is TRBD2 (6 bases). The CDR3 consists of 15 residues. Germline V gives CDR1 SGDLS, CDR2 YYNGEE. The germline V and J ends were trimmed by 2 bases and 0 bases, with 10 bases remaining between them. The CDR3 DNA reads TGTGCCAGCAGCGTCGCGGGACCTAGCACAGATACGCAGTATTTT. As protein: CASSVAGPSTDTQYF. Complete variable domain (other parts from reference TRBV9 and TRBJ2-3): DSGVTQTPKHLITATGQRVTLRCSPRSGDLSVYWYQQSLDQGLQFLIQYYNGEERAKGNILERFSAQQFPDLHSELNLSSLELGDSALYFCASSVAGPSTDTQYFGPGTRLTVL.